Below, 12 T cell receptor beta chains from the same sample are listed, as sequenced in a study of early T cells in non-severe SARS-CoV-2 infection. TCRdb used MiXCR to reprocess the 5' RACE reads, holding one entry per CDR3 protein. This table has around 40,000 distinct CDR3 sequences, approximately 6.1% appearing once. The sequencing sample was made of whole blood. The receptors were gathered from an adult who was a healthcare worker with PCR-confirmed SARS-CoV-2 infection or an uninfected control (not recorded which).

This clonotype appeared many times. CDR3 DNA sequence: TGTGCCAGTAGTCCCTCCCGGACAGTCAATCAGCCCCAGCATTTT. It specifies CASSPSRTVNQPQHF. The chain has TRBV19 and TRBJ1-5; possible D gene TRBD1, 6 bases. Germline CDR1 is LNHDA and CDR2 is SQIVND (reference sequence). V was pared by 5 bases and J by 3 bases, with 14 bases between. This CDR3 is 15 amino acids long.

This clonotype was counted many times. The chain couples TRBV5-1 to TRBJ2-2, with D unclear. Germline V lookup: CDR1 SGHRS, CDR2 YFSETQ. The CDR3 has 13 residues. V lost 10 bases and J 3 bases, leaving 13 bases between the germline ends. The CDR3 reads CAPGPAYTGELFF. The CDR3 DNA reads TGCGCCCCTGGCCCCGCCTACACCGGGGAGCTGTTTTTT.

This clonotype was counted ten times or more. J is TRBJ2-3 and V is TRBV28; no clear D gene. Germline CDR1 is MDHEN and CDR2 is SYDVKM. This CDR3 is built from 14 residues. The ends were cut back, 2 bases at V and 4 bases at J, with 10 bases in the middle. CDR3 sequence (DNA): TGTGCCAGCAGTTTAGGCCGGGTTGCAGATACGCAGTATTTT. Its protein product is CASSLGRVADTQYF.

This clonotype was detected many times. This chain links TRBV7-6 with TRBJ2-7; 9 bases agree with TRBD1. This CDR3 is 15 amino acids long. V lost 5 bases and J lost 0; bases outside the gene matches: 5. Germline V gene data show CDR1 as SGHVS and CDR2 as FNYEAQ. DNA for the CDR3: TGTGCCAGCAGCCTTGGACAGGGGACCTCCTACGAGCAGTACTTC. Translating gives CASSLGQGTSYEQYF.

This clonotype was observed at least ten times. The chain combines TRBV12-3 or TRBV12-4 with TRBJ1-5; D not certain. Trimming stripped 8 bases from V and 2 bases from J, with 7 bases between. This CDR3 is built from 12 residues. This CDR3 reads CASRFGNQPQHF. In DNA, the CDR3 is TGTGCCAGCCGCTTCGGCAATCAGCCCCAGCATTTT.

This clonotype was counted ten times or more. The chain has TRBV20-1 and TRBJ2-7, with 9 bases that match TRBD1. This CDR3 is 14 amino acids long. Germline CDR1 is DFQATT and CDR2 is SNEGSKA (reference sequence). The J segment lost 4 bases and the V segment lost 3 bases, leaving 7 bases of the junction unmatched. The CDR3 loop reads CSASDRGTMYEQYF. Written as DNA, the CDR3 is TGCAGTGCTAGCGACAGGGGGACGATGTACGAGCAGTACTTC.

This clonotype has a count of ten or more. This chain connects TRBV15 to TRBJ2-2, with 7 nucleotides matching TRBD1. The V segment lost 5 bases and the J segment 7 bases; nucleotides outside the gene matches: 7. The CDR3 consists of 14 residues. CDR1 LNHNV and CDR2 YYDKDF come from the germline V gene (reference sequence). This CDR3 is CATSVARGHGELFF. In DNA, the CDR3 is TGTGCCACCAGCGTTGCAAGGGGGCACGGGGAGCTGTTTTTT.

This clonotype was detected many times. This rearrangement joins TRBV29-1 to TRBJ2-2; D gene unclear. Germline values: CDR1 SQVTM, CDR2 ANQGSEA. This CDR3 is 11 amino acids long. CDR3 bases: TGCAGTGCGGTTGGCACCGGGGAGCTGTTTTTT. Residues: CSAVGTGELFF.

Ten or more counts support this clonotype. The V call is TRBV4-1, the J call TRBJ1-2; D remains unclear. CDR1 and CDR2 from the germline V gene are MGHRA and YSYEKL. The CDR3 has 18 residues. V was cut by 0 bases and J by 2 bases, with 19 bases left in between. The CDR3 nucleotides read TGCGCCAGCAGCCAAGATGGTTCTATGACACCAACCAACTATGGCTACACCTTC. Translating it yields CASSQDGSMTPTNYGYTF.

This clonotype was picked up many times. V gene TRBV19 combines with J gene TRBJ2-2; D tentatively reads TRBD1 or TRBD2 (6 bases each). V lost 7 bases and J 3 bases, leaving 15 bases between the germline ends. Germline V gives CDR1 LNHDA, CDR2 SQIVND (reference sequence). The CDR3 totals 15 residues. CDR3 coding DNA: TGTGCCAGTACCAGGTCGGGGGCGGACACCGGGGAGCTGTTTTTT. Translated: CASTRSGADTGELFF.

This clonotype has at least ten counts. V usage is TRBV28 and J usage is TRBJ2-7; 8 nucleotides align to TRBD2. The CDR3 totals 14 residues. V was pared by 8 bases and J by 3 bases, with 9 bases of the junction left unmatched. Germline loops: CDR1 MDHEN, CDR2 SYDVKM. As DNA, the CDR3 is TGTGCCAGCGGGCGGGGGGCGGACCTCTACGAGCAGTACTTC. Amino acid sequence: CASGRGADLYEQYF.

This clonotype occurred a few times. The chain is built from TRBV7-9 and TRBJ1-3, with unresolved D. With 6 bases removed from V and 0 bases from J, the gap between germline ends came to 12 bases. Germline loops: CDR1 SEHNR, CDR2 FQNEAQ (reference sequence). The CDR3 is 15 amino acids. The chain's CDR3 is CASRLDGFSGNTIYF. CDR3 nucleotides: TGTGCCAGCAGATTGGACGGATTCTCTGGAAACACCATATATTTT.